This TCR beta chain is from a study of beta chain features in type 1 diabetes listed by TCRdb under 2018. Some background on the complete study: No differences in mean age, gender distribution, total cell number or subset yield were found between patients and healthy donors. A total of 100 million to 110 million sorted cells were examined across all samples, and a strong correlation was observed between cell number per subset and RNA yield. Naive and central memory subsets were obtained from all 30 or so donors, but regulatory and stem cell-like memory subsets were isolated from only 8 patients and 8 healthy donors. The study compared TCRB repertoires of sorted circulating CD4+ T cell subsets between recently diagnosed type 1 diabetes patients and matched healthy donors.

On this clone itself: It lacks a known antigen. Per-nucleotide qualities are absent, and no much larger clonotype sits a single base away.

The germline V gene gives CDR1 as SGDLS and CDR2 as YYNGEE. At the junction V is shortened by 7 bases and J by 0 bases; bases outside the gene matches: 12. Spanning cysteine to phenylalanine, the CDR3 consists of 18 amino acids. The DNA shown is the 54-base CDR3, in frame from base 1. A single peripheral blood draw of about 120 mL on average was collected from each donor into heparinised tubes. A BD FACSAria II and a panel including CD45RO, CCR7, CD25, CD127, CD95 and CD27 were used to sort naive, central memory, regulatory and stem cell-like memory CD4+ T cells. Every sorted population had a purity above 95%. Right away, PBMCs were isolated by Lymphoprep density gradient centrifugation and were stained directly, with no culture step. To minimize batch effects, samples were stained and sorted in pairs, one healthy donor with one patient per experiment. What the authors observed across the whole study: Shorter templates might be favored by PCR, yet because patient and control samples were amplified and corrected together, any such skew would affect both groups equally. Because small numbers of individuals were included in the HLA sub-analyses, any influence of HLA type on TCRB rearrangement was left unresolved. Because cDNA was sequenced instead of genomic DNA, activated cells with high expression could be over-represented, although the groups did not differ in activation or CD3 levels. Naive, central memory and regulatory TCRB repertoires appeared to be more alike among patients than among healthy donors. At VDJ recombination sites, type 1 diabetes patients had fewer insertions and more deleted nucleotides, which implies abnormalities in thymic rearrangement. Type 1 diabetes patients showed a moderate but significant shortening of TCRB CDR3 length in all four CD4+ subsets.

The entire amount of isolated RNA was reverse transcribed using the High Capacity cDNA Reverse Transcription Kit, so the sequenced TCRB transcripts were expressed ones. Deep immunoSEQ sequencing was performed on naive, central memory and regulatory T cell samples, with an average of roughly 3.3 million total reads per sample. Sorted cells were lysed in RLT buffer and RNA was extracted with DNase-treated RNeasy Micro or Mini kits, depending on cell number. To prevent cross-contamination, each cell subset was processed individually, whereas patient and healthy donor samples were processed jointly. TCRB sequences were amplified from cDNA with the immunoSEQ multiplex PCR, producing 87-bp fragments spanning the CDR3 region. Sequencing of the amplicons was performed on the Illumina HiSeq platform. The original methods were these. PCR bias was computationally corrected using synthetic template baselines, reads within Hamming distance 2 were collapsed, and singletons that could not be merged were discarded. Reads were aligned to IMGT to assign V, D and J genes, CDR3 length, and insertions or deletions at six rearrangement sites. Within each subset, clonotype counts were normalized to sorted cell number, after which true diversity and Gini coefficients were computed with the tcR R package. Repertoire sharing was quantified using the overlap coefficient calculated on TCRB nucleotide sequences. Out-of-frame TCRB sequences from naive cells were analyzed as a proxy for the pre-selection repertoire. Entries here come from immuneACCESS through TCRdb and include only in-frame sequences with V and J called. Some clones fail to appear in such tables; in the studies checked, an unresolved V gene covers under half of the shortfall, and the cause of the remainder is unknown. V, J and clone size derive from that table, while D and trimming were established from the DNA sequence. In this sample the table shows 350,000 to 450,000 clones, approximately 15% of which occur a single time. Jointly, the top ten make up about 0.034% of the sample.

The receptor was isolated from a man younger than 40 in good health. This receptor chain uses TRBV9 and TRBJ2-3; 12 middle bases align to TRBD1. Sequenced material: naive CD4+ T cells from blood. The sample's cell subset or site label, in plain terms: true naive CD4+ T cells. The CDR3 here reads CASSSTGTGGVSTDTQYF. Here is the DNA: TGTGCCAGCTCCTCTACCGGGACAGGGGGCGTTAGCACAGATACGCAGTATTTT. Outside the CDR3, residues come from the reference TRBV9 and TRBJ2-3 proteins, so the full variable domain is: DSGVTQTPKHLITATGQRVTLRCSPRSGDLSVYWYQQSLDQGLQFLIQYYNGEERAKGNILERFSAQQFPDLHSELNLSSLELGDSALYFCASSSTGTGGVSTDTQYFGPGTRLTVL.